This T cell receptor (beta chain) was captured by sequencing in a study of blood T cell repertoires in COVID-19. Germline values: CDR1 KGHSH, CDR2 LQKENI. V lost 3 bases and J lost 5; bases outside the gene matches: 6. This CDR3 contains 15 residues. Methods used by the authors: Estimates of nucleated cell counts were drawn from the amplification of reference gene primers. Clones were sequenced by immunoSEQ multiplex PCR, and TCRdb holds only the in-frame ones, with some missing. V and J calls and clone size are those listed in that table; D and trimming were worked out from the DNA. The sample shows about 190,000 clones, around 91% of them seen only once.

V is TRBV18 and J is TRBJ2-2; 7 bases line up with TRBD1. This TCR was recovered from a man aged 50 to 59 with acute or convalescent COVID-19. Source material: peripheral blood. For the CDR3, the DNA is TGTGCCAGCTCACCCCGGACACAGGGGACCGGGGAGCTGTTTTTT. This gives the protein CASSPRTQGTGELFF.